The next 32 T cell receptor beta chains were all read from a single sample in a study of fetal regulatory T cell absence and autoimmunity. The assay was immunoSEQ multiplex PCR, and TCRdb's table has in-frame clones only and misses some. The sample contains 46,000 or so clones, about 86% of which appear only once. Material for sequencing was cord blood. The receptors originated from a newborn boy with IPEX syndrome.

V is TRBV5-1 and J is TRBJ2-7; 7 bases map to TRBD1. Trimming at V came to 0 bases and at J to 5 bases, leaving 2 bases not matched to a gene. This CDR3 has 13 residues. Germline-derived CDR1 and CDR2 are SGHRS and YFSETQ. CDR3 protein: CASSLDRGNEQYF. In DNA form, the CDR3 reads TGCGCCAGCAGCTTGGACAGGGGCAACGAGCAGTACTTC.

The chain carries TRBV5-4 and TRBJ1-3; D not resolved. The CDR3 loop spans 13 amino acids. Germline loops: CDR1 SGHNT, CDR2 YYREEE (reference sequence). The germline V and J ends were trimmed by 1 base and 1 base, with 3 bases remaining between them. This chain's CDR3 is CASSLISGNTIYF. CDR3 DNA sequence: TGTGCCAGCAGCTTGATTTCTGGAAACACCATATATTTT.

V and J are TRBV4-1 and TRBJ1-2; D remains unclear. The germline CDR1 and CDR2 sequences are MGHRA and YSYEKL. V was shortened by 3 bases and J by 1 base, with 12 bases between the two germline ends. This CDR3 spans 15 amino acids. The CDR3 DNA follows: TGCGCCAGCAGCCATGTTGAGGGAATTAACTATGGCTACACCTTC. Its protein is CASSHVEGINYGYTF.

The chain uses TRBV20-1 and TRBJ2-7, with TRBD2 identical over 13 bases. Per germline, CDR1 DFQATT and CDR2 SNEGSKA (reference sequence). The CDR3 extends over 11 amino acids. The V gene end was trimmed by 6 bases and the J gene end by 7 bases; junction bases not matched to a gene: 0. The CDR3 here is CSATSGREQYF. Here the CDR3 DNA reads TGCAGTGCGACTAGCGGGAGGGAGCAGTACTTC.

This chain joins TRBV6-5 and TRBJ1-4, with TRBD1 matching 8 bases. CDR3 length: 13 residues. From germline, CDR1 is MNHEY and CDR2 SVGAGI. V trimming: 7 bases; J trimming: 8 bases; junction bases outside the gene matches: 6. The CDR3 DNA reads TGTGCCAGCACGACAGGGGCGAGGGAAAAACTGTTTTTT. Translated: CASTTGAREKLFF.

The chain employs TRBV6-6 and TRBJ2-1; TRBD2 matches 8 bases. V lost 6 bases to trimming and J lost 5 bases; unmatched junction nucleotides: 9. Germline CDR1 and CDR2: MNHNY and SVGAGI (reference sequence). The CDR3 runs 15 residues. CDR3 sequence reads: CASRRSGGPNNEQFF. The CDR3 bases are TGTGCCAGCAGAAGAAGCGGGGGTCCGAACAATGAGCAGTTCTTC.

The chain is built from TRBV9 and TRBJ2-5; D is possibly TRBD1 (6 bases). The CDR3 is 12 residues long. Looked up from germline, CDR1 is SGDLS and CDR2 is YYNGEE. The V end was cut by 3 bases, the J end by 3 bases, with 6 bases between. CDR3 sequence reads: CASSDREETQYF. The CDR3 bases are TGTGCCAGCAGCGACAGGGAAGAGACCCAGTACTTC.

The J gene is TRBJ1-4, the V gene TRBV11-3; D unclear. V was trimmed by 4 bases and J by 7 bases, leaving 16 bases between them. Germline V gene sequence: CDR1 SGHNT, CDR2 YENEEA. This CDR3 is 15 amino acids long. The CDR3 loop is CASSSETIDGEKLFF. CDR3 DNA: TGTGCCAGCAGCTCAGAGACAATAGATGGTGAAAAACTGTTTTTT. The full variable domain, its missing parts supplied by reference TRBV11-3 and TRBJ1-4, is EAGVVQSPRYKIIEKKQPVAFWCNPISGHNTLYWYLQNLGQGPELLIRYENEEAVDDSQLPKDRFSAERLKGVDSTLKIQPAELGDSAVYLCASSSETIDGEKLFFGSGTQLSVL.

This chain links TRBV9 with TRBJ2-5; the D call may be TRBD1 or TRBD2 (5 bases each). This CDR3 contains 16 residues. Trimming took 3 bases from V and 0 from J, leaving 15 bases between them. CDR1 and CDR2 from the germline V gene are SGDLS and YYNGEE. The CDR3 region has the DNA TGTGCCAGCAGCGGCCGGGACCCCTCCCACCAAGAGACCCAGTACTTC. This sequence encodes CASSGRDPSHQETQYF.

This rearrangement joins TRBV6-1 to TRBJ2-7; 7 bases fit TRBD2. The CDR3 extends over 16 amino acids. J gave up 6 bases and V 0 bases, and 11 bases lay outside the gene matches. Germline-derived CDR1 and CDR2 are MNHNS and SASEGT. The CDR3 region has the DNA TGTGCCAGCAGTGAAGCGCGGTCTAGCGGTCCGCGCGAGCAGTACTTC. It is translated as CASSEARSSGPREQYF.

Here the CDR3 DNA reads TGCAGTGCTAGGTACGGCTATGGCTACACCTTC. Translated, it gives CSARYGYGYTF. This chain uses TRBV20-1 with TRBJ1-2, with no clear D. This CDR3 comprises 11 residues. V dropped 3 bases and J dropped 4 bases, with 6 bases sitting between them. Germline CDR1 DFQATT, CDR2 SNEGSKA (reference sequence).

The chain links TRBV7-2 to TRBJ1-2, with 9 bases matching TRBD1. V was clipped by 6 bases and J by 2 bases; unmatched bases: 4. The CDR3 is 14 residues long. Germline V gene data show CDR1 as SGHTA and CDR2 as FQGNSA. The CDR3 is CASRPGQGNYGYTF. The CDR3 DNA reads TGTGCCAGCAGACCGGGACAGGGAAACTATGGCTACACCTTC. Using reference TRBV7-2 and TRBJ1-2 for the parts outside the CDR3, the full variable domain is GAGVSQSPSNKVTEKGKDVELRCDPISGHTALYWYRQSLGQGLEFLIYFQGNSAPDKSGLPSDRFSAERTGGSVSTLTIQRTQQEDSAVYLCASRPGQGNYGYTFGSGTRLTVV.

The chain combines TRBV9 with TRBJ2-4, with D possibly TRBD1 on 5 matching bases. The CDR3 length is 16 residues. Germline lookup yields CDR1 SGDLS and CDR2 YYNGEE. V lost 7 bases and J 0 bases, leaving 17 bases between the germline ends. The CDR3 DNA sequence: TGTGCCAGCTACTACAGGATTTTTCTAGCCAAAAACATTCAGTACTTC. It specifies CASYYRIFLAKNIQYF.

The V and J genes are TRBV5-8 and TRBJ1-1; 11 positions match TRBD1. This CDR3 comprises 16 residues. V shed 4 bases and J 3 bases; nucleotides not matched to a gene: 8. The germline gives CDR1 SGHTS, CDR2 YDEGEE. As DNA, the CDR3 is TGTGCCAGCAGCCTGGCGGGGACAGGGGGTCACACTGAAGCTTTCTTT. Protein: CASSLAGTGGHTEAFF. The complete variable domain, with remaining parts taken from reference TRBV5-8 and TRBJ1-1, reads EAGVTQSPTHLIKTRGQQATLRCSPISGHTSVYWYQQALGLGLQFLLWYDEGEERNRGNFPPRFSGRQFPNYSSELNVNALELEDSALYLCASSLAGTGGHTEAFFGQGTRLTVV.

The V gene is TRBV7-9, the J gene TRBJ1-1, with D possibly matching TRBD1 (5 bases). The CDR3 has 13 residues. Between the trimmed V and J ends, which lost 4 bases and 7 bases, there was a span of 13 bases. CDR1 and CDR2 from the germline V gene are SEHNR and FQNEAQ (reference sequence). The CDR3 DNA follows: TGTGCCAGCAGCTCCGGGACCGAGGATGAAGCTTTCTTT. It encodes CASSSGTEDEAFF.

The chain couples TRBV18 to TRBJ1-4, with D tentatively TRBD1 (6 bases). Germline V CDR1 and CDR2: KGHSH, LQKENI. The CDR3 is made up of 15 amino acids. Trimming took 3 bases from V and 6 from J, leaving 14 bases between them. In DNA, the CDR3 is TGTGCCAGCTCACCTTCAGGGGCTAGTGATGAAAAACTGTTTTTT. It is translated as CASSPSGASDEKLFF. Complete variable domain (other parts from reference TRBV18 and TRBJ1-4): NAGVMQNPRHLVRRRGQEARLRCSPMKGHSHVYWYRQLPEEGLKFMVYLQKENIIDESGMPKERFSAEFPKEGPSILRIQQVVRGDSAAYFCASSPSGASDEKLFFGSGTQLSVL.

The genes are TRBV10-3 and TRBJ2-5, with TRBD1 matching 7 bases. The CDR3 covers 13 residues. Trimming at V came to 6 bases and at J to 6 bases, leaving 7 bases not matched to a gene. Germline V gene sequence: CDR1 ENHRY, CDR2 SYGVKD. CDR3: CAISPGQRKTQYF. CDR3 nucleotide sequence: TGTGCCATCAGCCCGGGACAGAGGAAGACCCAGTACTTC.

The rearrangement joins TRBV28 to TRBJ2-5; TRBD2 matches at 7 bases. Germline CDR1 MDHEN, CDR2 SYDVKM. V was clipped by 10 bases and J by 5 bases; unmatched bases: 16. This CDR3 has 15 residues. In nucleotides, the CDR3 is TGTGCCACAGCAGTTTCCCGCGGGAGTGGGGAGACCCAGTACTTC. As protein: CATAVSRGSGETQYF.

This clone has only one observation. The gene calls are TRBV19 and TRBJ2-2; 8 bases agree with TRBD1. The CDR3 is made up of 14 amino acids. The ends lost 6 bases at V and 4 bases at J; junction bases unmatched: 4. Germline V gene lookup returns CDR1 LNHDA and CDR2 SQIVND (reference sequence). CDR3 in amino acids: CASSGQGGTGELFF. The CDR3 bases are TGTGCCAGTAGCGGACAGGGAGGCACCGGGGAGCTGTTTTTT.

This sequence joins TRBV30 and TRBJ1-2; D remains unclear. The CDR3 contains 16 residues. Between the trimmed V and J ends, which lost 2 bases and 0 bases, there was a span of 16 bases. Germline loops: CDR1 GTSNPN, CDR2 SVGIG (reference sequence). CDR3 amino acids: CAWSMARTSPNYGYTF. The CDR3 nucleotides are TGTGCCTGGAGTATGGCCAGGACTAGCCCTAACTATGGCTACACCTTC.

This clone appeared a few times. The rearrangement joins TRBV30 to TRBJ2-7, with D maybe TRBD1 (6 bases). This CDR3 spans 11 amino acids. CDR1 and CDR2 (germline): GTSNPN, SVGIG (reference sequence). Trimming left V 6 bases short and J 2 bases short, with 8 bases between. CDR3: CACRDTYEQYF. DNA of the CDR3: TGTGCCTGTCGGGACACCTACGAGCAGTACTTC. Variable domain in full (rest from reference TRBV30 and TRBJ2-7): SQTIHQWPATLVQPVGSPLSLECTVEGTSNPNLYWYRQAAGRGLQLLFYSVGIGQISSEVPQNLSASRPQDRQFILSSKKLLLSDSGFYLCACRDTYEQYFGPGTRLTVT.

The chain employs TRBV6-5 and TRBJ2-5; D is possibly TRBD2 (5 bases). Germline assignment: CDR1 MNHEY and CDR2 SVGAGI. Trimming shortened V by 0 bases and J by 4 bases, and 12 bases separated the two germline ends. This CDR3 has 15 residues. The DNA for the CDR3 is TGTGCCAGCAGTTACTCCCGGGATTCTAGAGAGACCCAGTACTTC. Its translation: CASSYSRDSRETQYF.

The chain employs TRBV13 and TRBJ2-5, with a possible D match to TRBD1 (6 bases). The CDR3 loop spans 13 amino acids. Germline CDR1 PRHDT, CDR2 FYEKMQ (reference sequence). Trimming left V 0 bases short and J 4 bases short, with 6 bases between. The CDR3 coding sequence is TGTGCCAGCAGCTTAGGGACAGGAGAGACCCAGTACTTC. As protein: CASSLGTGETQYF.

This clone was seen only once. The chain employs TRBV4-2 and TRBJ2-3; D gene ambiguous. The length of the CDR3 is 14 residues. The V end was cut by 4 bases, the J end by 4 bases, with 12 bases between. Germline V gives CDR1 LGHNA, CDR2 YNFKEQ. CDR3 nucleotide sequence: TGTGCCAGCAGCCCCCGTCCATCACCAGATACGCAGTATTTT. This translates into CASSPRPSPDTQYF.

This chain connects TRBV7-9 to TRBJ2-5; TRBD2 matches 12 bases. This CDR3 contains 14 residues. The V segment lost 6 bases and the J segment 4 bases; nucleotides outside the gene matches: 3. Germline CDR1 SEHNR, CDR2 FQNEAQ (reference sequence). CDR3 nucleotides: TGTGCCAGCAGGACTAGCGGGGGTACAGAGACCCAGTACTTC. This encodes CASRTSGGTETQYF.

This clone was recorded only once. The J gene is TRBJ2-2, the V gene TRBV15, with a weak D call TRBD2 (6 bases). Between the trimmed V and J ends, which lost 1 base and 0 bases, there was a span of 9 bases. The CDR3 is 16 residues long. Looked up from germline, CDR1 is LNHNV and CDR2 is YYDKDF (reference sequence). CDR3 in DNA: TGTGCCACCAGCAGAGGCGGAGGGTCGAACACCGGGGAGCTGTTTTTT. This translates into CATSRGGGSNTGELFF.

The V and J genes are TRBV30 and TRBJ1-2; D is possibly TRBD1 (5 bases). Germline CDR1 GTSNPN, CDR2 SVGIG (reference sequence). V lost 0 bases and J lost 5, with 37 bases in between. The CDR3 extends over 22 amino acids. Here the CDR3 DNA reads TGTGCCTGGAGTGTCGGGGACGACTGGAGTGTCGGGGCTGGTCCGGGTGTATATGGCTACACCTTC. This translates into CAWSVGDDWSVGAGPGVYGYTF.

J is TRBJ1-2 and V is TRBV6-6, with TRBD1 as a possible D gene (6 bases). Germline V lookup: CDR1 MNHNY, CDR2 SVGAGI (reference sequence). Trimming cost V 11 bases and J 4 bases, with 11 bases left between them. This CDR3 has 11 residues. This CDR3 reads CAVSGAYGYTF. CDR3 bases: TGTGCCGTATCAGGGGCCTATGGCTACACCTTC.

The gene calls are TRBV12-5 and TRBJ2-7; 15 bases map to TRBD2. Germline CDR1 and CDR2: LGHNT and FRNRAP. The CDR3 loop spans 17 amino acids. J was trimmed by 3 bases and V by 7 bases; bases with no gene match: 10. CDR3 residues: CASAHGLAGGPLYEQYF. For the CDR3, the DNA is TGTGCTAGTGCCCATGGACTAGCGGGAGGGCCCCTCTACGAGCAGTACTTC.

The CDR3 sequence is CAWLGTPDTQYF. The CDR3 DNA follows: TGTGCCTGGCTTGGGACTCCGGATACGCAGTATTTT. The V call is TRBV30, the J call TRBJ2-3; TRBD2 is a possible D gene (6 bases). Germline assignment: CDR1 GTSNPN and CDR2 SVGIG (reference sequence). The CDR3 runs to 12 residues. The germline V and J ends were trimmed by 5 bases and 6 bases, with 12 bases remaining between them.

The chain joins TRBV6-5 to TRBJ1-6, with D unresolved. Germline V gives CDR1 MNHEY, CDR2 SVGAGI. V dropped 5 bases and J dropped 8 bases, with 10 bases sitting between them. This CDR3 spans 13 amino acids. CDR3 protein: CASSEGFDSPLHF. CDR3 DNA: TGTGCCAGCAGTGAAGGATTTGATTCACCCCTCCACTTT.

This chain uses TRBV30 with TRBJ1-2; 8 bases match TRBD1. Germline V gives CDR1 GTSNPN, CDR2 SVGIG (reference sequence). V gave up 3 bases and J gave up 3 bases; unmatched junction bases: 0. CDR3 length: 12 amino acids. DNA for the CDR3: TGTGCCTGGAGGGACAGGGACTATGGCTACACCTTC. Its protein product is CAWRDRDYGYTF.